Shown below are 30 T cell receptor beta chains from a single sample sequenced in a study of blood T cell repertoires in COVID-19. Only in-frame clones appear in the TCRdb table, and some are missing; sequencing was by immunoSEQ multiplex PCR. The repertoire holds under 300,000 clones, just over 90% seen once, with less than 2.5% in the top ten. The sample taken for sequencing was PBMCs or T cells enriched from blood (not recorded which). The receptor set was obtained from a woman in her late teens or twenties who had recovered from COVID-19.

The chain joins TRBV27 to TRBJ1-4; 9 bases align to TRBD1. The V gene's germline CDR1 is MNHEY and CDR2 SMNVEV (reference sequence). This CDR3 is 15 amino acids long. V was pared by 5 bases and J by 5 bases, with 6 bases of the junction left unmatched. This CDR3 is CASSNGQGWNEKLFF. As DNA, the CDR3 is TGTGCCAGCAGTAACGGACAGGGGTGGAATGAAAAACTGTTTTTT.

This chain uses TRBV27 with TRBJ2-3; D gene uncertain. V dropped 2 bases and J dropped 1 base, with 7 bases sitting between them. CDR3 length: 14 residues. Germline values: CDR1 MNHEY, CDR2 SMNVEV (reference sequence). The CDR3 bases are TGTGCCAGCAGTTTACAACGGGGCACAGATACGCAGTATTTT. It is translated as CASSLQRGTDTQYF.

The chain employs TRBV7-3 and TRBJ1-4; D is possibly TRBD1 (6 bases). V lost 3 bases to trimming and J lost 1 base, with 24 bases between them. Germline CDR1 reads SGHTA; CDR2 reads FQGTGA. The CDR3 is 20 amino acids. The CDR3 sequence: CASSFDWGQLLLGTNEKLFF. For the CDR3, the DNA is TGTGCCAGCAGCTTTGATTGGGGACAACTCTTATTGGGAACTAATGAAAAACTGTTTTTT.

J is TRBJ1-2 and V is TRBV7-9; D is undetermined. Trimming pared 5 bases from V and 4 bases from J, leaving 11 bases between. From germline, CDR1 is SEHNR and CDR2 FQNEAQ (reference sequence). The CDR3 length is 13 residues. For the CDR3, the DNA is TGTGCCAGCAGCCGCGACGGACTCTATGGCTACACCTTC. Translating it yields CASSRDGLYGYTF.

This rearrangement joins TRBV7-8 to TRBJ2-5; 9 nucleotides align to TRBD1. Germline V CDR1 and CDR2: SGHVS, FQNEAQ. V lost 7 bases and J lost 4; bases outside the gene matches: 13. The CDR3 has 16 residues. The CDR3 spells CASIRVGTGLGETQYF. The CDR3 DNA is TGTGCCAGCATCCGAGTCGGGACAGGGTTGGGAGAGACCCAGTACTTC.

This chain links TRBV15 with TRBJ1-5, with D maybe TRBD1 (6 bases). The ends were cut back, 5 bases at V and 9 bases at J, with 20 bases in the middle. CDR3 length: 15 residues. Germline lookup yields CDR1 LNHNV and CDR2 YYDKDF (reference sequence). The CDR3 DNA reads TGTGCCACCAGCGCTTCGTGGACAGTAAGTGGGCCCCAGCATTTT. The encoded protein is CATSASWTVSGPQHF.

This chain connects TRBV7-3 to TRBJ1-2; 9 bases match TRBD1. CDR1 is SGHTA and CDR2 is FQGTGA in the germline V gene. The length of the CDR3 is 15 residues. The V segment lost 5 bases and the J segment 2 bases; nucleotides outside the gene matches: 6. The CDR3 sequence is CASSPSGTGNYGYTF. In nucleotides, the CDR3 is TGTGCCAGCAGCCCCTCCGGGACAGGGAACTATGGCTACACCTTC.

J is TRBJ1-2 and V is TRBV28, with unresolved D. Between the trimmed V and J ends, which lost 2 bases and 8 bases, there was a span of 21 bases. CDR1 is MDHEN and CDR2 is SYDVKM in the germline V gene. CDR3 length: 16 amino acids. The CDR3 DNA sequence: TGTGCCAGCAGTTTAGGATTTGCGGGCCTTACTGGGGGCTACACCTTC. Translating it yields CASSLGFAGLTGGYTF.

The rearrangement uses TRBV10-3 and TRBJ2-5; TRBD1 might be the D (6 bases). CDR3 length: 12 amino acids. Germline CDR1 and CDR2: ENHRY and SYGVKD. Trimming stripped 10 bases from V and 0 bases from J, with 9 bases between. CDR3 sequence (DNA): TGTGCCACTACAGGGAACCAAGAGACCCAGTACTTC. Residues: CATTGNQETQYF.

This chain uses TRBV11-2 with TRBJ2-1; the match to TRBD1 covers 7 bases. With 0 bases clipped from V and 4 bases from J, the junction kept 3 bases outside the gene matches. There are 15 residues in the CDR3. Germline-derived CDR1 and CDR2 are SGHAT and FQNNGV. CDR3 sequence reads: CASSLDWGQYNEQFF. In nucleotides, the CDR3 is TGTGCCAGCAGCTTAGATTGGGGACAGTACAATGAGCAGTTCTTC.

This chain uses TRBV6-5 with TRBJ1-4, with 9 bases lining up with TRBD1. The CDR3 sequence is 15 residues long. Germline values: CDR1 MNHEY, CDR2 SVGAGI. V gave up 6 bases and J gave up 7 bases; unmatched junction bases: 9. The CDR3 nucleotides read TGTGCCAGCAGCGCGACGACAGGGGGTGTTGAAAAACTGTTTTTT. Residues: CASSATTGGVEKLFF.

The chain employs TRBV7-8 and TRBJ2-5; the match to TRBD2 covers 13 bases. The CDR3 is 17 amino acids. With V trimmed by 5 bases and J by 5 bases, 11 bases remained unmatched. Germline V gene lookup returns CDR1 SGHVS and CDR2 FQNEAQ. The CDR3 loop reads CASSPYRLAGGRETQYF. CDR3 DNA: TGTGCCAGCAGCCCCTACCGACTAGCGGGGGGTAGGGAGACCCAGTACTTC.

This chain links TRBV27 with TRBJ1-5; 8 bases agree with TRBD1. V shed 6 bases, J shed 6 bases, and the junction held 7 bases outside the gene matches. Germline CDR1 and CDR2: MNHEY and SMNVEV (reference sequence). The CDR3 length is 14 residues. The CDR3 bases are TGTGCCAGCAGAAGGACAGGGTTTTCTCAGCCCCAGCATTTT. Translation gives CASRRTGFSQPQHF.

J is TRBJ2-7 and V is TRBV28; TRBD2 matches 13 bases. Per the germline V gene, CDR1 is MDHEN and CDR2 is SYDVKM. This CDR3 comprises 13 residues. Trimming at V came to 8 bases and at J to 6 bases, leaving 4 bases not matched to a gene. The CDR3 DNA reads TGTGCCAGCCGGGGACTAGCGGGAACCGAGCAGTACTTC. This sequence encodes CASRGLAGTEQYF.

The rearrangement links TRBV7-9 to TRBJ1-2; D uncertain. This CDR3 is 13 amino acids long. Germline loops: CDR1 SEHNR, CDR2 FQNEAQ (reference sequence). Trimming took 4 bases from V and 0 from J, leaving 6 bases between them. CDR3 sequence reads: CASSSGPNYGYTF. CDR3 coding DNA: TGTGCCAGCAGCTCTGGGCCTAACTATGGCTACACCTTC. The full variable domain, rest sourced from reference TRBV7-9 and TRBJ1-2, is DTGVSQNPRHKITKRGQNVTFRCDPISEHNRLYWYRQTLGQGPEFLTYFQNEAQLEKSRLLSDRFSAERPKGSFSTLEIQRTEQGDSAMYLCASSSGPNYGYTFGSGTRLTVV.

This clone has just a few counts. The chain is built from TRBV28 and TRBJ2-2; a possible D gene is TRBD1 (6 bases). The CDR3 covers 16 residues. CDR1 and CDR2 from the germline V gene are MDHEN and SYDVKM. The V gene lost 5 bases and the J gene lost 5 bases, with 18 bases spanning the gap. CDR3 in amino acids: CASSGAGTKGTGELFF. The CDR3 DNA reads TGTGCCAGCAGTGGGGCCGGGACAAAGGGTACCGGGGAGCTGTTTTTT.

V is TRBV27 and J is TRBJ2-1; TRBD2 is a possible D gene (6 bases). Per germline, CDR1 MNHEY and CDR2 SMNVEV (reference sequence). V lost 2 bases and J lost 4, with 12 bases in between. There are 15 residues in the CDR3. In nucleotides, the CDR3 is TGTGCCAGCAGTTTAACGGGAGACATATACAATGAGCAGTTCTTC. This codes for CASSLTGDIYNEQFF.

V is TRBV3-1 (or the pseudogene TRBV3-2) and J is TRBJ1-1; 9 bases map to TRBD1. CDR1 LGHDT and CDR2 YNNKEL come from the germline V gene (reference sequence). The CDR3 has 15 residues. Trimming at V came to 4 bases and at J to 1 base, leaving 4 bases not matched to a gene. CDR3 region: CASSPDRGSNTEAFF. In nucleotides, the CDR3 is TGTGCCAGCAGCCCGGACAGGGGATCGAACACTGAAGCTTTCTTT.

The J gene is TRBJ1-1, the V gene TRBV11-3; TRBD1 matches 9 bases. The CDR3 is 14 residues long. The V gene's germline CDR1 is SGHNT and CDR2 YENEEA. J gave up 3 bases and V 4 bases, and 3 bases lay outside the gene matches. CDR3 bases: TGTGCCAGCAGCTGGGACAGGGCGGACACTGAAGCTTTCTTT. This sequence encodes CASSWDRADTEAFF.

As DNA, the CDR3 is TGTGCCAGCAGCTTAAAGGGGGCGCGGGAAAAACTGTTTTTT. The encoded protein is CASSLKGAREKLFF. The chain uses TRBV13 and TRBJ1-4, with TRBD1 matching over 7 bases. Germline V gene data show CDR1 as PRHDT and CDR2 as FYEKMQ (reference sequence). CDR3 size: 14 residues. V dropped 2 bases and J dropped 8; count of bases not matched to a gene: 5. The full variable domain, its missing parts supplied by reference TRBV13 and TRBJ1-4, is AAGVIQSPRHLIKEKRETATLKCYPIPRHDTVYWYQQGPGQDPQFLISFYEKMQSDKGSIPDRFSAQQFSDYHSELNMSSLELGDSALYFCASSLKGAREKLFFGSGTQLSVL.

A single count supports this clone. The genes are TRBV15 and TRBJ2-4; TRBD2 matches at 12 bases. CDR3 size: 19 residues. V lost 1 base and J lost 3; bases outside the gene matches: 10. CDR1 is LNHNV and CDR2 is YYDKDF in the germline V gene (reference sequence). CDR3 DNA sequence: TGTGCCACCAGCAGAGCTGGGCTAGCGGGAGGGCCCGGCAAAAACATTCAGTACTTC. Its translation is CATSRAGLAGGPGKNIQYF.

The chain links TRBV3-1 (or the pseudogene TRBV3-2) to TRBJ1-6; D not certain. V shed 4 bases and J shed 7 bases, with 8 bases lying between them. The length of the CDR3 is 13 residues. Germline values: CDR1 LGHDT, CDR2 YNNKEL (reference sequence). The CDR3: CASSREQNSPLHF. In DNA form, the CDR3 reads TGTGCCAGCAGCCGAGAGCAGAATTCACCCCTCCACTTT.

The V call is TRBV29-1, the J call TRBJ2-3, with D possibly matching TRBD2 (5 bases). Germline V gives CDR1 SQVTM, CDR2 ANQGSEA. CDR3 length: 12 residues. Trimming pared 8 bases from V and 2 bases from J, leaving 11 bases between. CDR3 protein: CSLLADTDTQYF. The CDR3 DNA follows: TGCAGCCTTCTAGCTGACACAGATACGCAGTATTTT.

The chain employs TRBV7-9 and TRBJ1-6, with TRBD1 identical over 7 bases. Germline V gene data show CDR1 as SEHNR and CDR2 as FQNEAQ (reference sequence). The V segment lost 5 bases and the J segment 9 bases; nucleotides outside the gene matches: 7. This CDR3 spans 14 amino acids. The CDR3 protein is CASSPQQGTSPLHF. DNA of the CDR3: TGTGCCAGCAGCCCACAACAGGGGACTTCACCCCTCCACTTT.

This rearrangement joins TRBV27 to TRBJ1-5; maybe TRBD1 (6 bases). Per germline, CDR1 MNHEY and CDR2 SMNVEV (reference sequence). The V and J ends lost 6 bases and 4 bases respectively, with 13 bases between them. The CDR3 has 14 amino acids. The chain's CDR3 is CASSPGQRNQPQHF. The DNA of the CDR3 is TGTGCCAGCAGCCCCGGACAGCGGAATCAGCCCCAGCATTTT.

J is TRBJ2-7 and V is TRBV5-4; D is unclear. This CDR3 contains 15 residues. V was cut by 0 bases and J by 5 bases, with 15 bases left in between. CDR1 is SGHNT and CDR2 is YYREEE in the germline V gene (reference sequence). Written as DNA, the CDR3 is TGTGCCAGCAGCTTGGGACTGCGCGCAAGCGACGAGCAGTACTTC. Its translation: CASSLGLRASDEQYF.

The chain is built from TRBV24-1 and TRBJ2-2; D ambiguous. The CDR3 extends over 14 amino acids. CDR1 is KGHDR and CDR2 is SFDVKD in the germline V gene. The germline V and J ends were trimmed by 0 bases and 5 bases, with 6 bases remaining between them. The CDR3 coding sequence is TGTGCCACCAGTGATTTGCATGAGACCGGGGAGCTGTTTTTT. Encoded protein: CATSDLHETGELFF.

The chain joins TRBV28 to TRBJ1-1, with D unclear. The ends were cut back, 4 bases at V and 5 bases at J, with 8 bases in the middle. Germline V gene lookup returns CDR1 MDHEN and CDR2 SYDVKM. This CDR3 comprises 12 residues. The CDR3 region is CASSSVQTEAFF. The DNA of the CDR3 is TGTGCCAGCAGTTCGGTACAGACTGAAGCTTTCTTT. Filled out from reference TRBV28 and TRBJ1-1, the complete variable domain reads DVKVTQSSRYLVKRTGEKVFLECVQDMDHENMFWYRQDPGLGLRLIYFSYDVKMKEKGDIPEGYSVSREKKERFSLILESASTNQTSMYLCASSSVQTEAFFGQGTRLTVV.

The chain couples TRBV18 to TRBJ1-6, with 7 bases that match TRBD1. Germline CDR1 KGHSH, CDR2 LQKENI. After removal of 5 bases from V and 3 bases from J, the junction contained 7 bases not matched to a gene. There are 16 residues in the CDR3. CDR3 residues: CASSFQAGGYNSPLHF. The CDR3 DNA sequence: TGTGCCAGCTCATTCCAGGCAGGGGGCTATAATTCACCCCTCCACTTT. The entire variable domain, with the rest obtained from reference TRBV18 and TRBJ1-6, is as follows: NAGVMQNPRHLVRRRGQEARLRCSPMKGHSHVYWYRQLPEEGLKFMVYLQKENIIDESGMPKERFSAEFPKEGPSILRIQQVVRGDSAAYFCASSFQAGGYNSPLHFGNGTRLTVT.

J is TRBJ1-1 and V is TRBV29-1; D uncertain. CDR3 length: 13 amino acids. Between the trimmed V and J ends, which lost 5 bases and 2 bases, there was a span of 12 bases. CDR1 is SQVTM and CDR2 is ANQGSEA in the germline V gene. DNA of the CDR3: TGCAGCGTTAGCGAGGTTAGTAACACTGAAGCTTTCTTT. Its translation: CSVSEVSNTEAFF.